Here is one TCR beta chain with its context. Its target is unknown. This sample was included in a study of blood T cells in healthy people across ages. Whole-study results and caveats: Fewer expanded clones and more diversity marked long-lived versus aged donors. While age rose, TCR beta diversity per million T cells dropped in a roughly linear way. For the donors, CMV status was unknown and possibly confounded expanded clonotype changes.

Looked up from germline, CDR1 is LGHDT and CDR2 is YNNKEL (reference sequence). With 2 bases removed from V and 6 bases from J, the gap between germline ends came to 11 bases. This CDR3 has 14 residues. The second PCR ran roughly 7 to 11 cycles with a sample-barcoded 5' primer and J-beta primers. MiXCR, applied by TCRdb to the 5' RACE reads, yields one record per CDR3 protein. The sample carries 950,000 to 1,200,000 distinct CDR3 sequences, around two fifths recorded once. The genes are TRBV3-1 and TRBJ2-1; no clear D. The receptor was isolated from a young man in good health. Sequences were obtained from blood. CDR3 in amino acids: CASSQTQKSNEQFF. CDR3 in DNA: TGTGCCAGCAGCCAAACACAGAAGTCCAATGAGCAGTTCTTC.